This passage covers 9 T cell receptor beta chains from one sample sequenced in a study of CD8+ T cells in alopecia areata. TCR sequencing used cDNA made by reverse transcription of extracted RNA. TCRdb keeps only in-frame clones here, not all; method: immunoSEQ multiplex PCR. The sample consists of 150,000 or so clones, 49% of them appearing once. This specimen was CD8+ T cells sorted from blood, taken at week 0. All receptors derive from a human donor with alopecia areata.

This chain uses TRBV7-9 with TRBJ2-7; D call uncertain. Per germline, CDR1 SEHNR and CDR2 FQNEAQ (reference sequence). This CDR3 is built from 14 residues. V was pared by 5 bases and J by 2 bases, with 13 bases between. The CDR3 region has the DNA TGTGCCAGCAGCCATGAGACTGTTACCTACGAGCAGTACTTC. It yields the protein CASSHETVTYEQYF.

The V and J genes are TRBV27 and TRBJ1-2; 9 bases fit TRBD1. Trimming cost V 5 bases and J 2 bases; bases outside gene matches: 12. CDR1 is MNHEY and CDR2 is SMNVEV in the germline V gene (reference sequence). The CDR3 has 17 amino acids. The CDR3 DNA is TGTGCCAGCAGTCTGATTGGGAGGGACAGGGCGAACTATGGCTACACCTTC. Translation gives CASSLIGRDRANYGYTF.

V is TRBV23-1 and J is TRBJ2-7; 7 positions agree with TRBD2. TRBV23-1 is treated as an ORF (open reading frame) with a function not yet certain. Trimming took 3 bases from V and 5 from J; bases not matched to a gene: 4. This CDR3 is built from 13 residues. As DNA, the CDR3 is TGCGCCAGCAGTCATGCGGGGGACGACGAGCAGTACTTC. It yields the protein CASSHAGDDEQYF.

This clone has a handful of counts. The chain recombines TRBV10-3 with TRBJ2-3; D ambiguous. Trimming cost V 0 bases and J 0 bases, with 10 bases left between them. Germline V gene sequence: CDR1 ENHRY, CDR2 SYGVKD. This CDR3 has 16 residues. The CDR3 bases are TGTGCCATCAGTGAGTCGAATAGCCCTAGCACAGATACGCAGTATTTT. Encoded protein: CAISESNSPSTDTQYF.

The V gene is TRBV6-5, the J gene TRBJ2-7; a weak D match, TRBD1 (6 bases). Germline values: CDR1 MNHEY, CDR2 SVGAGI. V lost 4 bases to trimming and J lost 7 bases, with 17 bases between them. This CDR3 comprises 14 residues. The CDR3 loop reads CASSWTVESLEQYF. The CDR3 DNA sequence: TGTGCCAGCAGTTGGACAGTCGAAAGCTTGGAGCAGTACTTC.

The chain couples TRBV10-3 to TRBJ2-4, with a possible D match to TRBD1 (5 bases). Trimming took off 11 bases at V and 8 bases at J, with 16 bases between the two ends. Germline V CDR1 and CDR2: ENHRY, SYGVKD. CDR3 length equals 12 residues. The CDR3 sequence is CAAGHPGDIQYF. The CDR3 coding sequence is TGTGCCGCCGGACACCCTGGGGACATTCAGTACTTC.

The chain uses TRBV29-1 and TRBJ2-3, with D possibly TRBD1 on 6 matching bases. Trimming pared 5 bases from V and 3 bases from J, leaving 15 bases between. Germline values: CDR1 SQVTM, CDR2 ANQGSEA. This CDR3 contains 14 residues. As DNA, the CDR3 is TGCAGCGTTTCACCCGGGACAAGAACAGATACGCAGTATTTT. This sequence encodes CSVSPGTRTDTQYF.

The chain employs TRBV5-6 and TRBJ2-5, with 9 bases matching TRBD2. The V gene's germline CDR1 is SGHDT and CDR2 YYEEEE. Losses at the gene ends were 4 bases for V and 5 bases for J; bases not matched to a gene: 12. This CDR3 is built from 16 residues. The CDR3 here is CASSPLGSGGRETQYF. CDR3 bases: TGTGCCAGCAGCCCCTTAGGGAGCGGGGGGCGCGAGACCCAGTACTTC.

This clone was detected only once. CDR3 region: CAWRTSGGYNEQFF. The DNA for the CDR3 is TGTGCCTGGCGGACTAGCGGGGGCTACAATGAGCAGTTCTTC. This chain links TRBV30 with TRBJ2-1; the match to TRBD2 covers 13 bases. CDR1 and CDR2 from the germline V gene are GTSNPN and SVGIG (reference sequence). The CDR3 covers 14 residues. The V segment lost 5 bases and the J segment 3 bases; nucleotides outside the gene matches: 1.